This T cell receptor (beta chain) was sequenced in a study of cytomegalovirus exposure and HLA in healthy donors. The PCR used 60 Vbeta and 13 Jbeta primers. Only in-frame clones appear in the TCRdb table, and some are missing; sequencing was by immunoSEQ multiplex PCR. The data contain some 190,000 clones, approximately 86% of them singletons. Unmatched junction bases numbered 9, after V lost 6 bases and J lost 4 bases. This CDR3 region has 16 residues. The germline V gene encodes CDR1 SGHKS and CDR2 YYEKEE (reference sequence). This clone was recorded a few times. The source of this sequence is a woman under 40 in good health and CMV-seronegative. Sequencing was done on a sample of PBMCs. This rearrangement joins TRBV5-5 to TRBJ2-2; 10 bases agree with TRBD1. The CDR3 DNA sequence: TGTGCCAGCACCCCCCTGGGGACAGGGGTCACCGGGGAGCTGTTTTTT. Amino acids: CASTPLGTGVTGELFF.